Reported below is one T cell receptor beta chain. The donors were members of the roughly 120-subject validation cohort (separate from the 666-subject first cohort). J gave up 0 bases and V 3 bases, and 6 bases lay outside the gene matches. Per germline, CDR1 SGHAT and CDR2 FQDESV (reference sequence). CDR3 length equals 16 residues. TCRdb keeps only in-frame clones here, not all; method: immunoSEQ multiplex PCR. The data hold about 280,000 clones, with approximately 86% observed a single time. This specimen belongs to a study of cytomegalovirus exposure and HLA in healthy donors. The source is a woman aged 18-29 years in good health and CMV-seronegative. The chain has TRBV11-1 and TRBJ2-3; TRBD1 matches 7 bases. Source material: PBMCs. The CDR3 reads CASSLRDSLSTDTQYF. CDR3 DNA: TGTGCCAGCAGCTTGAGGGACAGCCTAAGCACAGATACGCAGTATTTT.